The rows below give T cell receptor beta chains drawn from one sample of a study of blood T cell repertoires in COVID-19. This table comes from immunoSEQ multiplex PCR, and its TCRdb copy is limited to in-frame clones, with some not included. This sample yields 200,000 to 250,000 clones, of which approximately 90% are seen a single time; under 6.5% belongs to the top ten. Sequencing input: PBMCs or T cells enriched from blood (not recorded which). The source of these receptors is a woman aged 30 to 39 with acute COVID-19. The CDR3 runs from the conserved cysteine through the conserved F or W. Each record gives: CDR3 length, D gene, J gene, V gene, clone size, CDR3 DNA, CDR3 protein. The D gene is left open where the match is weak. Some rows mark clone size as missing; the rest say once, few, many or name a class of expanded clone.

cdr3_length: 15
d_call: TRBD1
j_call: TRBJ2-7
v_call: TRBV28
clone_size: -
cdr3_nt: TGTGCCAGCAGTTCGCCGGGACAGGGAACCTACGAGCAGTACTTC
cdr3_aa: CASSSPGQGTYEQYF

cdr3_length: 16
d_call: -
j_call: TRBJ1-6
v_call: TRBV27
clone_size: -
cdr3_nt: TGTGCCAGCAGTTCTGCAGGGACTTCCTATAATTCACCCCTCCACTTT
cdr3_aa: CASSSAGTSYNSPLHF

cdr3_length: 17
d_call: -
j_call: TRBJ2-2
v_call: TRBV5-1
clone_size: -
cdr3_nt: TGCGCCAGCACCCGTTCCACGGGGGGCGCGAACACCGGGGAGCTGTTTTTT
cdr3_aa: CASTRSTGGANTGELFF

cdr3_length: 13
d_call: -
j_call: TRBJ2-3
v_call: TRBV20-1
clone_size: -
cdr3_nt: TGCAGTGCTAGTGGGGTAGCCCGGGATACGCAGTATTTT
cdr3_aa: CSASGVARDTQYF

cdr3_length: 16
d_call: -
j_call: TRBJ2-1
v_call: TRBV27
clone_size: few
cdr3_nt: TGTGCCAGCAGACTGGGCGCAGGTGGGAGGATTGAGGAGCAGTTCTTC
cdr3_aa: CASRLGAGGRIEEQFF

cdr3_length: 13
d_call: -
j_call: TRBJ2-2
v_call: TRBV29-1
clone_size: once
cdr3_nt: TGCAGCGTTGTGGGGGCCAGGGCCGGGGAGCTGTTTTTT
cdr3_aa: CSVVGARAGELFF

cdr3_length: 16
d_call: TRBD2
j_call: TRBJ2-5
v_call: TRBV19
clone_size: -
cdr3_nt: TGTGCCAGTAGTATACCTAGTAGCGGGGTCCAAGAGACCCAGTACTTC
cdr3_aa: CASSIPSSGVQETQYF

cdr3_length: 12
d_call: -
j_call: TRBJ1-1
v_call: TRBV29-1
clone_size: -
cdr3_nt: TGCAGCGTACAGGGAATGAACACTGAAGCTTTCTTT
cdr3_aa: CSVQGMNTEAFF

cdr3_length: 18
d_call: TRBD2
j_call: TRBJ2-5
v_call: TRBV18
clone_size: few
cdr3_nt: TGTGCCAGCTCACCACTCAGGTCGCGGGAGGGAGTCCAAGAGACCCAGTACTTC
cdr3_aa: CASSPLRSREGVQETQYF

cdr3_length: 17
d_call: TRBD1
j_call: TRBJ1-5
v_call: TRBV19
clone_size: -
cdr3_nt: TGTGCCAGTAGTCGAAGAACAGGGGGCTATAGCAATCAGCCCCAGCATTTT
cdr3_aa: CASSRRTGGYSNQPQHF

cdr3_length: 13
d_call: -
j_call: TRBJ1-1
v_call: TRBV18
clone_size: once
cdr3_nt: TGTGCCAGCTCACAGAACAGGGACACTGAAGCTTTCTTT
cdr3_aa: CASSQNRDTEAFF

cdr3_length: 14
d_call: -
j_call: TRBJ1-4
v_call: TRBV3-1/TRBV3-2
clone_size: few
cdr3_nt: TGTGCCAGCAGCAGTCAGGGTACTAATGAAAAACTGTTTTTT
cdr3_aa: CASSSQGTNEKLFF

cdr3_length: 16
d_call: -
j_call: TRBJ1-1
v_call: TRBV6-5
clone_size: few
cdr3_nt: TGTGCCAGCAGTTACTCGCCGTCCGCCGGGGACACTGAAGCTTTCTTT
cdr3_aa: CASSYSPSAGDTEAFF

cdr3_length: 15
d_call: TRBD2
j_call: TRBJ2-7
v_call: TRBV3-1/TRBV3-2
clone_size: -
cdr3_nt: TGTGCCAGCAGCCAGACTAGCGGGGGTCTCTACGAGCAGTACTTC
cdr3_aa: CASSQTSGGLYEQYF

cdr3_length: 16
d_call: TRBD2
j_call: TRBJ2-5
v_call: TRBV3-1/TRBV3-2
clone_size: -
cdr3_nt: TGTGCCAGCAGCCGAAGATTAGCGGGGGCTGAAGAGACCCAGTACTTC
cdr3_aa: CASSRRLAGAEETQYF

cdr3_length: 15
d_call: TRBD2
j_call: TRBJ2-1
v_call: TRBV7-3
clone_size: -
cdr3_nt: TGTGCCAGCAGCTTAGAGCTAGCGGGGAGCAATGAGCAGTTCTTC
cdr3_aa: CASSLELAGSNEQFF

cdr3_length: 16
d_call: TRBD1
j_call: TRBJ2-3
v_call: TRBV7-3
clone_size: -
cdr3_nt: TGTGCCAGCAGCATGGGGACAGGGCGGGGCACAGATACGCAGTATTTT
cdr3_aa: CASSMGTGRGTDTQYF

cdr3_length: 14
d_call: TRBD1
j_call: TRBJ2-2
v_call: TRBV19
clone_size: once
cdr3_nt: TGTGCCAGTTTGTCAAAGGGGGCAACCGGGGAGCTGTTTTTT
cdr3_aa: CASLSKGATGELFF

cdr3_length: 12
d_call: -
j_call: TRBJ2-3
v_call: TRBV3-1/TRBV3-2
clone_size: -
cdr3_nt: TGTGCCAGCAGCCAAGAACCTATTACGCAGTATTTT
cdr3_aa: CASSQEPITQYF

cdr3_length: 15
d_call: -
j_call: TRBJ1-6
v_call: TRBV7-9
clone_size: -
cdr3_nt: TGTGCCAGCACCCCGGGGAGCTCCTATAATTCACCCCTCCACTTT
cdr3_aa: CASTPGSSYNSPLHF

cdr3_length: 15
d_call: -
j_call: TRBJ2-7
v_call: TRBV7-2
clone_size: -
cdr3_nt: TGTGCCAGCAGCACAATGACAGGCAGCTCCTACGAGCAGTACTTC
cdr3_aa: CASSTMTGSSYEQYF

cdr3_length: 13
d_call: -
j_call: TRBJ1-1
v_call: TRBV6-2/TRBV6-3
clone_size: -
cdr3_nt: TGTGCCAGCAGTTACCCTACGAACACTGAAGCTTTCTTT
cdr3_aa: CASSYPTNTEAFF